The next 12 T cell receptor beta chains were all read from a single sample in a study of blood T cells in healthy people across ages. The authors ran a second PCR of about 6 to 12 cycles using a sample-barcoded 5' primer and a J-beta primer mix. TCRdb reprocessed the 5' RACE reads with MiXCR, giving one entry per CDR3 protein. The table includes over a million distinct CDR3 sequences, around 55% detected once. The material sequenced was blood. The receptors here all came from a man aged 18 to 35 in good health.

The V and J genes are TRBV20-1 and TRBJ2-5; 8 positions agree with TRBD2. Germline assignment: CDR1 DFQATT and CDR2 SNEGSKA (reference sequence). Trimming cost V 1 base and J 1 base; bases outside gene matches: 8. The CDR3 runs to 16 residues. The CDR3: CSARVRGAFPQETQYF. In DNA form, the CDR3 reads TGCAGTGCTAGAGTGCGGGGGGCATTTCCCCAAGAGACCCAGTACTTC.

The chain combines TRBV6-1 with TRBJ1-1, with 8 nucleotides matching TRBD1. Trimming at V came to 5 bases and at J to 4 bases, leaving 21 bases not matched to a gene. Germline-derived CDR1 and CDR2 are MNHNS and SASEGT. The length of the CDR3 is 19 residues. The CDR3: CASSPLRLNRGSWSTEAFF. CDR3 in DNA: TGTGCCAGCAGTCCACTACGTCTTAACAGGGGGAGTTGGAGCACTGAAGCTTTCTTT.

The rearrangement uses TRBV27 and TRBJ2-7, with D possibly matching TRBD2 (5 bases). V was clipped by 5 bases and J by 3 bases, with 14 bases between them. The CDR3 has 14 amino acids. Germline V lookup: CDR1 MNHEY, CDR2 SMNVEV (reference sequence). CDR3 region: CASSINGRGYEQYF. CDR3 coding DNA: TGTGCCAGCAGTATAAATGGGAGAGGCTACGAGCAGTACTTC.

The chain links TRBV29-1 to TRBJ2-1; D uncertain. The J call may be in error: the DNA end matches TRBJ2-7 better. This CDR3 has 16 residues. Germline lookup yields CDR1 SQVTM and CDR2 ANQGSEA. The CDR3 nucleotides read TGCAGCGTTGACTCCTTAAGTCCCGAGACCTACAATGAGCAGTACTTC. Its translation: CSVDSLSPETYNEQYF.

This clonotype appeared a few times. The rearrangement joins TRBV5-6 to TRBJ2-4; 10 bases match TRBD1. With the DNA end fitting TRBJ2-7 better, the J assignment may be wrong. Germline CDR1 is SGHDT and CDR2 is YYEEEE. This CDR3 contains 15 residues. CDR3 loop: CASSLTGTGVDEQYF. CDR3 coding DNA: TGTGCCAGCAGCTTAACCGGGACAGGGGTCGACGAGCAGTACTTC.

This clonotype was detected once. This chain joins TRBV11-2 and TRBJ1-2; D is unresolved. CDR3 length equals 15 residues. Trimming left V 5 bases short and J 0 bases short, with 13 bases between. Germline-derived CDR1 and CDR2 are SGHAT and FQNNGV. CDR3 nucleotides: TGTGCCAGCAGCCCACCCCGGGGATCTAACTATGGCTACACCTTC. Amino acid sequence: CASSPPRGSNYGYTF.

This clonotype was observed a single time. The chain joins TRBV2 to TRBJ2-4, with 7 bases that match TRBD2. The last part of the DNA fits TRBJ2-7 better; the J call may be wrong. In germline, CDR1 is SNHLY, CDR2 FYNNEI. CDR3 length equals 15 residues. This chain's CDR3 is CATTSGGRSVYEQYF. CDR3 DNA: TGTGCCACCACGTCCGGCGGGAGATCAGTCTACGAGCAGTACTTC.

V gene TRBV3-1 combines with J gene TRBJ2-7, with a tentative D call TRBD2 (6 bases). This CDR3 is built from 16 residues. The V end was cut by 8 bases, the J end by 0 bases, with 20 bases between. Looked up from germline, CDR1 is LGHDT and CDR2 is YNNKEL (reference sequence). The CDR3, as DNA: TGTGCCAGCGCACCGTGGGGAGGAGGGACCTCCTACGAGCAGTACTTC. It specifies CASAPWGGGTSYEQYF.

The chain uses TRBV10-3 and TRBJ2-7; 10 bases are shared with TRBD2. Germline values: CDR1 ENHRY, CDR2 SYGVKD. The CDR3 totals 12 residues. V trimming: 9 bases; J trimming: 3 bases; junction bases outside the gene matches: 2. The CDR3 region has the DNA TGTGCCATTTTAGCGGGGGGCTACGAGCAGTACTTC. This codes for CAILAGGYEQYF.

CDR3 coding DNA: TGTGCCAGCAGTTTCGGGGACCCCTACGAGCAGTACTTC. As protein: CASSFGDPYEQYF. This rearrangement joins TRBV28 to TRBJ2-7; D possibly matches TRBD1 or TRBD2 (5 bases each). With 3 bases removed from V and 2 bases from J, the gap between germline ends came to 8 bases. Germline-derived CDR1 and CDR2 are MDHEN and SYDVKM. The CDR3 totals 13 residues.

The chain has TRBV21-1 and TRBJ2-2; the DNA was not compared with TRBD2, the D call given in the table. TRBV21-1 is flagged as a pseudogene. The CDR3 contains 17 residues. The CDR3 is CASSSREVPGITGELFF. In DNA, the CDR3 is TGTGCCAGCAGCTCCCGAGAGGTCCCAGGGATCACCGGGGAGCTGTTTTTT.

In DNA form, the CDR3 reads TGTGCCAGCAGTGACAGCTTCCGTCAGCCCCAGCATTTT. Amino acids: CASSDSFRQPQHF. The V and J genes are TRBV6-1 and TRBJ1-5; D unresolved. Germline V CDR1 and CDR2: MNHNS, SASEGT. This CDR3 contains 13 residues. V lost 3 bases and J 6 bases, leaving 9 bases between the germline ends.